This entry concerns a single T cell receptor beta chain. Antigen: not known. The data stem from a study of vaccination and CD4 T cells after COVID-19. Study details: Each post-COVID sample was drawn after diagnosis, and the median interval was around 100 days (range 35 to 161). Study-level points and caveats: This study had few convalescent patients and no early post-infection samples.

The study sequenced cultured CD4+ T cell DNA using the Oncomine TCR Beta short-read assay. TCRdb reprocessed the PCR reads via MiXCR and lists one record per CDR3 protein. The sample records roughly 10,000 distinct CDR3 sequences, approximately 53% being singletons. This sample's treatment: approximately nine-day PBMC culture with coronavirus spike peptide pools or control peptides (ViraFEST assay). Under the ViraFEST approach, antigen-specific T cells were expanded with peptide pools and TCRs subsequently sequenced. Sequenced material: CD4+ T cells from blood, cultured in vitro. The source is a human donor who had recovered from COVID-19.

CDR3 sequence: CSAVTGNNSPLHF. The CDR3 DNA sequence: TGCAGTGCTGTGACAGGGAATAATTCACCCCTCCACTTT. V and J are TRBV20-1 and TRBJ1-6; 7 bases agree with TRBD1. This CDR3 has 13 amino acids. The V segment lost 5 bases and the J segment 5 bases; nucleotides outside the gene matches: 3. Germline V gene data show CDR1 as DFQATT and CDR2 as SNEGSKA (reference sequence).